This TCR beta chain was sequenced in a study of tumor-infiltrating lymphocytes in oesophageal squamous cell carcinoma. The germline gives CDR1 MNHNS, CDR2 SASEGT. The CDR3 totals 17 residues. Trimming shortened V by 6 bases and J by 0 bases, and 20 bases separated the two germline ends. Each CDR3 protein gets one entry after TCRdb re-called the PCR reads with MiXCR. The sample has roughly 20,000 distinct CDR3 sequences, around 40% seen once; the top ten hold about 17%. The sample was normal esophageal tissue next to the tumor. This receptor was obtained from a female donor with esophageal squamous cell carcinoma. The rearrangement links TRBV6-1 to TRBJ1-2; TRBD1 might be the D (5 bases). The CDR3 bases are TGTGCCAGCAGCCGGGAAGTTGGGGACCTAGCTAACTATGGCTACACCTTC. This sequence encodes CASSREVGDLANYGYTF.